This T cell receptor beta chain is from a study of CD8+ T cells in alopecia areata. Across the study: Treated patients swallowed 5 to 10 mg of oral tofacitinib twice daily.

In alopecia areata patients, both lesional scalp punch biopsies and peripheral blood were collected. Study findings and constraints: Normal scalp showed lower clonality than lesional scalp, especially alopecia totalis/universalis. Unlike in mice, where it was clearer, TCR sharing across patients was less clear, possibly HLA-related.

cDNA prepared by RNA extraction and subsequent reverse transcription served as the template for sequencing. Profiling relied on immunoSEQ multiplex PCR, and the TCRdb table lists in-frame clones only, not all of them. Here the sample spans about 180,000 clones, 50% to 70% being singletons. The CDR3 is made up of 12 amino acids. V dropped 5 bases and J dropped 6 bases, with 8 bases sitting between them. Germline V gives CDR1 LGHNA, CDR2 YNFKEQ. Turning to this clone: Antigen unknown.

The chain recombines TRBV4-2 with TRBJ1-3; D is undetermined. The sequenced sample was CD4+ T cells sorted from blood, obtained at week 0. This clonotype was obtained from a human donor with alopecia areata. This CDR3 reads CASSSTQNTIYF. Here the CDR3 DNA reads TGTGCCAGCAGCTCGACACAAAACACCATATATTTT.